The sequence of this T cell receptor beta chain was determined in a study of blood T cell repertoires in COVID-19 (dated by TCRdb to 2018 to 2020). In terms of the full investigation: Samples from collaborators originated in the United States, Italy and Spain and spanned both the acute and convalescent phases of COVID-19. Where available, HLA class I and class II types were taken from metadata supplied by the sample provider and were not determined by assay-based typing. Deeply sampled blood TCRbeta repertoires from subjects exposed to, actively infected with, or recovered from COVID-19 were included in the dataset. A freely available public database, intended as a resource for researchers studying the immune response to SARS-CoV-2, is where the repertoires were released. The material from the prospective study consisted of cDNA or gDNA derived from T cells, B-cell-depleted T cells, or PBMCs. The samples were drawn from the first 160 participants of the ongoing ImmuneRACE study and from over a thousand subjects provided by 6 global collaborators. Nearly every sample came with metadata listing a de-identified subject ID, COVID-19 status, age in years and sex.

TCRbeta CDR3 regions were amplified from genomic DNA using the immunoSEQ Assay, a bias-controlled multiplex PCR. Processing in the source paper ran as follows. The number of nucleated cells in each sample was estimated from the amplification of reference gene primers within the assay. To quantify the absolute abundance of each unique TCRbeta CDR3 rearrangement, sequence reads were collapsed and filtered. For each sample, productive Simpson clonality was calculated by taking the square root of Simpson's diversity index across productive rearrangements. TCRdb took over this immuneACCESS table, retaining in-frame rearrangements with V and J assigned. Such tables are incomplete; in checked studies, under half of the missing clones stem from an unresolved V gene, and the remainder is unexplained. V and J calls plus clone size are reproduced from that table; the DNA served to infer D and trimming. This sample is represented by roughly 360,000 clones; less than 90% of them were singletons. The top ten clones comprise approximately 5% of the sample.

The V and J ends are trimmed by 6 bases and 9 bases, leaving 15 bases between them. The CDR3 runs 13 residues from the cysteine to the phenylalanine. This entry keeps only the CDR3 DNA: 39 bases, framed from base 1. Beyond this particular receptor, the publication reports: How much clinical and demographic metadata was included differed by source and by participant, and the metadata was provided uncurated.

Participants in the prospective study were enrolled through a virtual design, were aged roughly 18 to 100 years, and lived in about two dozen United States geographic areas. In the prospective study, participants were assigned to cohorts based on the clinical history participants reported in a screening survey and a study questionnaire. ImmuneRACE Cohort 3 recovered participants were defined by two consecutive negative NP/OP PCR tests, healthcare professional clearance, or symptom resolution. Mobile phlebotomists in the prospective study collected whole blood, serum and a nasopharyngeal or oropharyngeal swab from every participant. Additional blood draws and questionnaires over a 2-month period could optionally be provided by prospective study participants. Blood samples from the prospective study were shipped frozen or at room temperature prior to DNA extraction. On this clone: Which antigen it targets is not known. No base qualities exist here, and no much larger clone lies one base off it.

This TCR came from a woman aged 45-65 years who had recovered from COVID-19. The rearrangement joined TRBV12-3 or TRBV12-4 to TRBJ2-1; possibly the D gene is TRBD2, per 6 matching bases. The sample was PBMCs or T cells enriched from blood (not recorded which). CDR3 protein: CASRELRDGEQFF. The DNA reads TGTGCCAGCAGGGAATTGCGGGATGGTGAGCAGTTCTTC.